This TCR beta chain is drawn from a study of beta chain features in type 1 diabetes. Study results and caveats: The study found fewer insertions and more deletions at VDJ junctions in type 1 diabetes patients. Patients with Type 1 diabetes showed moderately but significantly shorter TCRB CDR3s in all four CD4+ subsets. Whether HLA type affects TCRB rearrangement stayed undetermined in the present work.

TCRB transcripts that were expressed got sequenced, as all of the isolated RNA had been reverse transcribed. Sequencing was performed with immunoSEQ multiplex PCR; in TCRdb, only in-frame clones are kept and a portion is missing. This sample carries about 470,000 clones, about 29% of them seen once, and the ten largest clones take around 0.065%. CDR1 and CDR2 from the germline V gene are GTSNPN and SVGIG (reference sequence). The V gene end was trimmed by 0 bases and the J gene end by 5 bases; junction bases not matched to a gene: 12. This CDR3 contains 17 residues. This clone was picked up a small number of times. Its antigen is currently unknown.

Source material: naive CD4+ T cells from blood. The gene calls are TRBV30 and TRBJ2-3; 9 nucleotides align to TRBD2. This sequence originates from a man aged 18 to 35 in good health. CDR3 region: CAWSVLRRLAEKDTQYF. CDR3 DNA: TGTGCCTGGAGTGTACTTCGTCGACTAGCGGAAAAAGATACGCAGTATTTT.